These 17 T cell receptor beta chains were sequenced from one sample in a study of identical twins' blood T cells. In TCRdb, the 5' RACE reads were re-called with MiXCR into one record per CDR3 protein. This sample carries about 370,000 distinct CDR3 sequences, about 28% of them seen once, and the ten largest clones take 6% to 7%. Sample: PBMCs. Every receptor here comes from a woman aged 18 to 55 in good health.

A few counts support this clonotype. The genes are TRBV20-1 and TRBJ2-5; possibly TRBD2 for D (5 bases). Trimming pared 5 bases from V and 1 base from J, leaving 14 bases between. The V gene's germline CDR1 is DFQATT and CDR2 SNEGSKA (reference sequence). The CDR3 extends over 14 amino acids. CDR3 in DNA: TGCAGTGCTTCTGTCGCGGGTGTCCAAGAGACCCAGTACTTC. The encoded protein is CSASVAGVQETQYF.

The V gene is TRBV7-9, the J gene TRBJ1-1; unclear D gene. CDR3 length: 13 residues. V was trimmed by 1 base and J by 8 bases, leaving 11 bases between them. Germline CDR1 is SEHNR and CDR2 is FQNEAQ (reference sequence). The CDR3 region has the DNA TGTGCCAGCAGCTTAGAGATCGGCAGGGAAGCTTTCTTT. Translated, it gives CASSLEIGREAFF.

The gene calls are TRBV11-2 and TRBJ1-2; D is unclear. This CDR3 spans 13 amino acids. Germline V gene sequence: CDR1 SGHAT, CDR2 FQNNGV. V dropped 6 bases and J dropped 6 bases, with 14 bases sitting between them. The CDR3 reads CASSRYRLDGYTF. The CDR3, as DNA: TGTGCCAGCAGTCGGTATAGGCTAGATGGCTACACCTTC.

This clonotype was counted a few times. This chain connects TRBV10-3 to TRBJ1-5; D is possibly TRBD1 (6 bases). The CDR3 is made up of 14 amino acids. Deletions cut 4 bases from V and 5 bases from J, with 12 bases between. CDR1 and CDR2 (germline): ENHRY, SYGVKD. DNA of the CDR3: TGTGCCATCAGTGGGTCAGGGGCCGATCAGCCCCAGCATTTT. Protein: CAISGSGADQPQHF.

This clonotype was counted ten times or more. This chain links TRBV20-1 with TRBJ2-5; D call uncertain. CDR3 size: 12 residues. Germline V lookup: CDR1 DFQATT, CDR2 SNEGSKA (reference sequence). The ends were cut back, 0 bases at V and 5 bases at J, with 7 bases in the middle. The CDR3 reads CSARDPVETQYF. The DNA for the CDR3 is TGCAGTGCTAGAGATCCGGTGGAGACCCAGTACTTC.

A word on this clonotype: This may stem from a read error, because a much larger clone lies one nucleotide away. The chain uses TRBV29-1 and TRBJ1-2; 8 bases map to TRBD1. From germline, CDR1 is SQVTM and CDR2 ANQGSEA. The CDR3 extends over 12 amino acids. J gave up 4 bases and V 6 bases, and 4 bases lay outside the gene matches. The CDR3 nucleotides are TGCAGCGTGACAGGGGATGTCTATGGCTACACCTTC. It codes for CSVTGDVYGYTF.

There are a few counts of this clonotype. The chain is built from TRBV3-1 and TRBJ2-3; 8 nucleotides match TRBD1. The CDR3 has 14 residues. Looked up from germline, CDR1 is LGHDT and CDR2 is YNNKEL (reference sequence). V lost 2 bases and J lost 3; bases outside the gene matches: 1. For the CDR3, the DNA is TGTGCCAGCAGCCAAACAGGGGGGACAGATACGCAGTATTTT. It is translated as CASSQTGGTDTQYF.

This clonotype was seen only a few times. For the CDR3, the DNA is TGTGCCAGCAGCCATAAAGGGACCGGGGAGCTGTTTTTT. Translated: CASSHKGTGELFF. This rearrangement joins TRBV7-9 to TRBJ2-2; D call uncertain. The CDR3 is 13 amino acids. CDR1 is SEHNR, CDR2 FQNEAQ, per germline (reference sequence). Trimming removed 5 bases from V and 5 bases from J, with 9 bases in between.

A remark on this clonotype: This may stem from a read error, because a much larger clone lies one nucleotide away. The rearrangement links TRBV3-1 to TRBJ1-6, with 9 bases identical to TRBD1. The CDR3 loop spans 14 amino acids. Germline CDR1 LGHDT, CDR2 YNNKEL (reference sequence). With V trimmed by 7 bases and J by 12 bases, 10 bases remained unmatched. The DNA of the CDR3 is TGTGCCAGCAACCTTGTTACAGGGGGCTTACCCCTCCACTTT. Translated: CASNLVTGGLPLHF.

The genes are TRBV7-2 and TRBJ1-1; D unclear. This CDR3 has 14 amino acids. Per the germline V gene, CDR1 is SGHTA and CDR2 is FQGNSA. The V end was cut by 5 bases, the J end by 1 base, with 11 bases between. DNA of the CDR3: TGTGCCAGCAGCCAACTTCAGTGGAACACTGAAGCTTTCTTT. Translating it yields CASSQLQWNTEAFF.

This clonotype was observed a handful of times. The chain links TRBV20-1 to TRBJ2-3; 10 bases map to TRBD2. CDR3 size: 13 residues. Germline lookup yields CDR1 DFQATT and CDR2 SNEGSKA (reference sequence). The V and J ends lost 6 bases and 1 base, in that order; junction bases with no gene match: 1. This chain's CDR3 is CSALAGGTDTQYF. The DNA for the CDR3 is TGCAGTGCCCTAGCGGGAGGCACAGATACGCAGTATTTT.

This clonotype showed up many times. The chain joins TRBV27 to TRBJ2-3; 9 bases agree with TRBD2. CDR3 length: 16 amino acids. Per germline, CDR1 MNHEY and CDR2 SMNVEV (reference sequence). V shed 3 bases, J shed 7 bases, and the junction held 11 bases outside the gene matches. The CDR3, as DNA: TGTGCCAGCAGTTTCTCTCTTAGCGGGAGTTCGAATACGCAGTATTTT. It specifies CASSFSLSGSSNTQYF.

The chain combines TRBV6-5 with TRBJ2-7, with 12 nucleotides matching TRBD1. The germline V gene has CDR1 MNHEY and CDR2 SVGAGI. There are 16 residues in the CDR3. V dropped 6 bases and J dropped 6; count of bases not matched to a gene: 12. CDR3: CASSLTGTGGRFEQYF. For the CDR3, the DNA is TGTGCCAGCAGCCTGACCGGGACAGGGGGCCGATTCGAGCAGTACTTC.

With respect to this clonotype: Given a much more abundant clone one base away, this may be a read error. The gene calls are TRBV12-3 or TRBV12-4 and TRBJ2-1; 8 nucleotides align to TRBD1. The CDR3 runs 16 residues. The chain's CDR3 is CASSYRGVNQYNEQLF. For the CDR3, the DNA is TGTGCCAGCAGTTACAGGGGGGTAAATCAGTACAATGAGCAGTTATTC.

This clonotype was seen a few times. The rearrangement uses TRBV29-1 and TRBJ1-5; possibly TRBD1 for D (5 bases). The germline CDR1 and CDR2 sequences are SQVTM and ANQGSEA. This CDR3 spans 11 amino acids. Trimming shortened V by 4 bases and J by 9 bases, and 10 bases separated the two germline ends. The DNA for the CDR3 is TGCAGCGTTGGGGGCGGCGGGCCCCAGCATTTT. Translation gives CSVGGGGPQHF. Filled out from reference TRBV29-1 and TRBJ1-5, the complete variable domain reads SAVISQKPSRDICQRGTSLTIQCQVDSQVTMMFWYRQQPGQSLTLIATANQGSEATYESGFVIDKFPISRPNLTFSTLTVSNMSPEDSSIYLCSVGGGGPQHFGDGTRLSIL.

The chain is built from TRBV20-1 and TRBJ1-1; weak D call: TRBD1 (5 bases). The V gene lost 3 bases and the J gene lost 5 bases, with 16 bases spanning the gap. CDR1 is DFQATT, CDR2 SNEGSKA, per germline (reference sequence). The CDR3 is made up of 14 amino acids. The CDR3 here is CSASSAGRGTEAFF. The CDR3 nucleotides read TGCAGTGCTAGTTCGGCGGGGAGGGGAACTGAAGCTTTCTTT.

The gene calls are TRBV7-2 and TRBJ2-1, with unresolved D. The CDR3 length is 15 residues. The germline CDR1 and CDR2 sequences are SGHTA and FQGNSA. V gave up 3 bases and J gave up 2 bases, with 11 bases separating them. Here the CDR3 reads CASSLRRSAYNEQFF. The CDR3 coding sequence is TGTGCCAGCAGCTTGCGGAGATCCGCCTACAATGAGCAGTTCTTC.